This TCR beta chain is drawn from a study of cytomegalovirus exposure and HLA in healthy donors (TCRdb year 2017). Background on the whole study: In an earlier analysis of some 550 of the donors, approximately 260 Gb of sequence data and approximately 120 million unique TCR beta sequences from roughly 180 million T cells were reported. About 300 gigabases of sequencing data and roughly 80 million unique TCR sequences made up an early release that covered some 640 HLA-typed donors. Of the roughly 430 genotyped donors, roughly 85% fell in the genetic ancestry cluster associated with self-reported Caucasian donors. The study aimed to test whether cataloging public T cell receptors could reveal signatures of past pathogen exposure. Using immunosequencing, the study profiled T cell repertoires from 666 subjects and related those repertoires to cytomegalovirus serostatus. Along with the 666-subject first cohort, a separate validation cohort of some 130 different subjects was used. High-throughput TCR immunosequencing, statistical association of individual TCRs with disease status, and machine learning were combined to predict cytomegalovirus infection status. A later analysis re-analyzed previously published TCR beta repertoires from roughly 630 donors and added high-resolution HLA genotyping to study TCR occurrence patterns. Rather than drawing on any new phenotypic data, the later analysis identified candidate immune exposures from TCR beta sequences and the way those sequences occurred across donors. In an earlier analysis of around 540 of the donors, high-throughput TCR beta sequencing was used to judge whether each TCR beta V gene segment behaved as functional or pseudogenic. Donor age, sex, ethnicity and CMV serostatus were collected together with the repertoire data. A later genetic analysis took genome-wide SNP genotypes for about 55% of the roughly 670 donors and used that subset as a discovery cohort. Every discovery cohort repertoire had been produced on one sequencing platform. HLA typing included class I and class II loci at four-digit resolution. Typing coverage differed by locus: A, B, C, DRB1 and DQB1 were typed in about 620-630 donors, DQA1 in roughly 510, DPA1 in around 600, and DPB1 in roughly 450. Roughly 5 DR-DQ haplotypes were treated as single units for association and clustering because of strong linkage in the cohort. Among around 400 genotyped donors of the cohort, an average of roughly 230,000 unique TCR beta nucleotide sequences was sequenced per donor, of which 15% to 20% were non-productive. What the work shows at the level of the full study, not this receptor alone: Three of the identified cytomegalovirus-associated TCR beta chains were confirmed in vitro to be specific for cytomegalovirus antigens. Assigning TCR associations to individual alleles was difficult when HLA alleles, especially DR and DQ, strongly co-occurred. The classifier was reported to diagnose cytomegalovirus status with high specificity and sensitivity in both the original cohort and the validation cohort. Most TCR sequences were observed very rarely across donors, whereas some public TCRs were present in many individuals. In a later analysis, the rate of TCR association differed among HLA loci, with DRB1 alleles having the most associated TCRs and HLA-C alleles having the fewest. CMV serostatus was the only immune exposure information available for the cohort. The authors suggested that the approach could potentially be generalized to other disease states and immunological phenotypes. A group of highly shared sequence variants was considered likely to be a technical artifact of the sequencing pipeline. Seventeen rarely observed V segments, including chromosome 9 orphons, were excluded from the earlier analysis of approximately 500 of the donors because counts were too low. According to a later analysis, most CMV-associated TCR beta chains appeared to be HLA-restricted, and the HLA associations seemed to be driven largely by CMV exposure. The presence/absence analyses assumed that sequencing depth was roughly uniform across donors, and that assumption may not be true. Broadly in line with IMGT annotations, most TCR beta V segments showed up in productive rearrangements about 87% or about 30% of the time in an earlier analysis of around 550 of the donors. This cohort had only TCR beta chains sequenced, and the lack of alpha or paired-chain data limited which features could be detected. Correlated functional status among segregating V segments might be attributable to linkage disequilibrium, but an unknown experimental factor could not be ruled out. In the study, about 150 TCR beta chains were listed as associated with cytomegalovirus. Compared with the roughly 600-donor mean, donors in an Asian-associated ancestry cluster had fewer N-insertions in productive TCRs, according to a later genetic analysis. Specific HLA alleles were associated with about 17,000 TCR beta sequences at a false discovery rate of 0.05 in a later analysis. Several of the top co-occurrence clusters appeared to be linked to parvovirus B19, influenza, CMV and Epstein-Barr virus, according to a later analysis. Because HLA typing was missing for some donors at each locus, association tests included only the typed subset. In a later genetic analysis, a missense DCLRE1C variant was associated with V-gene and J-gene trimming of TCR beta chains, and the association was replicated in an independent cohort. A further reported finding was that TCR beta sequences accurately predicted the HLA-A and HLA-B alleles for most subjects in the first cohort. In a later analysis, HLA-associated TCR beta chains showed more clonal expansion and lower generation probabilities than non-associated chains that were equally common. Some IMGT-functional V segments, including TRBV6-2 and TRBV6-3, could not be told apart with the 87-base-pair reads, so those segments were excluded.

Concerning this clone itself: Its antigen specificity is not known. The junction departs from germline at one end; a sequencing error may be responsible. The sample contains more than one DNA sequence encoding this CDR3.

The library was obtained by the immunoSEQ multiplex PCR assay. For the multiplex PCR, a mixture combining 60 forward primers for TCR Vbeta segments and 13 reverse primers for TCR Jbeta segments was used. The CDR3 region of rearranged TCR beta genes was amplified from genomic DNA by a multiplex PCR assay. The Illumina HiSeq System was used to sequence the amplified TCR beta libraries as 87-base-pair reads. Under the source paper's analysis protocol: A later analysis counted some 80 million unique TCR beta chains across the approximately 700 repertoires, and some 11 million of these chains were shared by at least two donors. A nearest-neighbor algorithm error-corrected the raw reads and collapsed the reads into unique sequences, merging closely related sequences to remove PCR and sequencing errors. Alignment of CDR3 sequences to IMGT reference sequences was used to assign V, D and J gene segments. Each retained sequence needed at least a six-nucleotide match to both a V gene segment and a J gene segment. A rearrangement counted as productive if the CDR3 had no stop codons and remained in frame with V and J, and every other rearrangement counted as non-productive. Following IMGT convention, CDR3 was defined as the stretch from the second conserved V-encoded cysteine to the conserved J-encoded phenylalanine. Sequences without an unambiguous match to a single V gene segment were excluded from the earlier analysis of several hundred of the donors. An earlier analysis of 450 to 650 of the donors called V segments functional above 56.7% productive rearrangements and segregating when the between-donor standard deviation exceeded 5%. A statistical classification framework was built to diagnose cytomegalovirus status from the catalog of TCR beta chain sequences. A later analysis assigned V and J genes by comparing TCR nucleotide sequences with IMGT/GENE-DB human TR gene sequences. Using the TCRdist pipeline, a later analysis assigned CDR3 sequences along with most-parsimonious VDJ recombination scenarios. In a later analysis, every TCR beta chain was defined by the combination of its CDR3 amino acid sequence and its V-gene family, and reads without a unique V-gene family were dropped. In a later analysis, some 600 highly shared, low-generation-probability nucleotide sequences were removed to address suspected cross-contamination and a sequencing artifact. In a later analysis, a clonal expansion index for each public chain was calculated from normalized within-repertoire ranks of inferred template counts. In a later analysis, generation probabilities were computed with a VDJ recombination model fitted to out-of-frame rearrangements, and the resulting probabilities were checked against IGoR. A later analysis scored TCR-TCR, TCR-HLA and TCR-CMV co-occurrence with hypergeometric tests, applying a repertoire-size bias correction to TCR pairs. In a later analysis, false discovery rates were estimated by permuting HLA or CMV assignments 20 times. In a later analysis, co-occurring TCRs were grouped using DBSCAN, with TCRdist sequence similarity added in when clustering inside HLA-allele-positive subsets. Repertoires with fewer than 30,000 or more than 120,000 public chains were left out of co-occurrence clustering, as were several repertoires with anomalous nucleotide sharing. Sourced from immuneACCESS, this table was stored by TCRdb with only in-frame sequences that have V and J called. A share of the clones is absent; for the studies checked, an unresolved V gene accounts for under half, and the remainder has no known explanation. That table is the source of V, J and clone size, and D and trimming were worked out from the DNA. The sample table holds about 140,000 clones, of which roughly two thirds were seen once. Less than 2% of the sample goes to the ten largest clones.

Via the germline V gene, CDR1 is SQVTM and CDR2 ANQGSEA. The CDR3 spans 13 residues, from the cysteine through the phenylalanine. The kept DNA is CDR3 alone, 39 bases in frame from the first base. The cohort comprised around 690 healthy bone marrow donors. All cohort members were sampled while nominally healthy, although unrecorded immune exposures were likely present. The donor was CMV seronegative and belonged to the group of 350 or so seronegative cohort members. A peripheral blood sample was collected from each donor, and TCR beta sequencing was performed on peripheral blood mononuclear cells. Genomic DNA extraction from the blood cell samples was performed with the Qiagen DNeasy Blood Extraction Kit.

The chain couples TRBV29-1 to TRBJ1-1; the best D guess is TRBD1, with 6 bases matching. The source material was PBMCs. The TCR comes from a male donor in good health and CMV-seronegative. This receptor has the CDR3 CSGMGHLNTEAFF. The DNA reads TGCAGCGGCATGGGACACTTGAATACTGAAGCTTTCTTT.